This T cell receptor (beta chain) originates from a study of T cell responses to AZD1222 COVID-19 vaccine. About this clone: The antigen is unknown.

Assay: immunoSEQ multiplex PCR; the TCRdb copy retains only in-frame clones and omits some. The sample consists of approximately 160,000 clones, around nine tenths of them appearing once. Germline V gene sequence: CDR1 LNHNV, CDR2 YYDKDF (reference sequence). Between the trimmed V and J ends, which lost 1 base and 5 bases, there was a span of 15 bases. This CDR3 comprises 17 residues. Findings of the study overall: Close to half of spike-specific TCRs reportedly recognize unmutated variant regions.

V and J are TRBV15 and TRBJ1-6; D unclear. The TCR was taken from an adult in good health. The input for sequencing was peripheral blood, taken on day 0 of AZD1222 vaccination. For the CDR3, the DNA is TGTGCCACCAGCAGAGGGGCGCGGAGAAGGGATAATTCACCCCTCCACTTT. Its protein product is CATSRGARRRDNSPLHF. The full variable domain, completed using reference TRBV15 and TRBJ1-6, is DAMVIQNPRYQVTQFGKPVTLSCSQTLNHNVMYWYQQKSSQAPKLLFHYYDKDFNNEADTPDNFQSRRPNTSFCFLDIRSPGLGDTAMYLCATSRGARRRDNSPLHFGNGTRLTVT.